Listed here are 7 T cell receptor beta chains from one sample, sequenced in a study of T cells in localized non-small cell lung cancer. Clones were sequenced by immunoSEQ multiplex PCR, and TCRdb holds only the in-frame ones, with some missing. The table includes 1,500 to 2,000 clones, roughly a quarter detected once. The source was normal lung tissue next to the tumor, collected before any cancer treatment. Receptors originate from a male donor at least 60 years old with stage I lung adenocarcinoma.

This clone has a handful of counts. This chain joins TRBV6-8 and TRBJ1-6, with unresolved D. V lost 4 bases and J lost 7, with 17 bases in between. The CDR3 length is 16 residues. Looked up from germline, CDR1 is MNHGY and CDR2 is SAAAGT. This CDR3 is CASSSRGAGWNSPLHF. As DNA, the CDR3 is TGTGCCAGCAGTTCCCGGGGTGCCGGATGGAATTCACCCCTCCACTTT.

Regarding this clone: The junction does not match germline at one end; this may be a read error. The chain couples TRBV4-1 to TRBJ2-7, with D possibly being TRBD1 (6 bases). This CDR3 is 14 amino acids long. Germline CDR1 is MGHRA and CDR2 is YSYEKL. The CDR3 loop reads CTSSPDRPLDEQYF. The CDR3 nucleotides are TGCACCAGCAGCCCCGACAGGCCCCTAGACGAGCAGTACTTC.

The V call is TRBV5-1, the J call TRBJ1-6; D unresolved. V shed 0 bases and J shed 1 base, with 11 bases lying between them. The V gene's germline CDR1 is SGHRS and CDR2 YFSETQ. The length of the CDR3 is 17 residues. The CDR3 sequence: CASSLEGPWSYNSPLHF. The CDR3 DNA sequence: TGCGCCAGCAGCTTGGAAGGACCTTGGTCCTATAATTCACCCCTCCACTTT. The entire variable domain, with the rest obtained from reference TRBV5-1 and TRBJ1-6, is as follows: KAGVTQTPRYLIKTRGQQVTLSCSPISGHRSVSWYQQTPGQGLQFLFEYFSETQRNKGNFPGRFSGRQFSNSRSEMNVSTLELGDSALYLCASSLEGPWSYNSPLHFGNGTRLTVT.

This chain joins TRBV14 and TRBJ2-6, with unresolved D. This CDR3 comprises 13 residues. Germline-derived CDR1 and CDR2 are SGHDN and FVKESK. Deletions cut 5 bases from V and 0 bases from J, with 2 bases between. Here the CDR3 DNA reads TGTGCCAGCAGCGCCTCTGGGGCCAACGTCCTGACTTTC. Its translation is CASSASGANVLTF.

V gene TRBV25-1 combines with J gene TRBJ1-6, with a weak D call TRBD1 (5 bases). Trimming stripped 4 bases from V and 0 bases from J, with 16 bases between. The germline V gene has CDR1 MGHDK and CDR2 SYGVNS. The CDR3 has 18 amino acids. As DNA, the CDR3 is TGTGCCAGCAGTGGCAACTCCCTCGGGGGCTCCTATAATTCACCCCTCCACTTT. Translated, it gives CASSGNSLGGSYNSPLHF.

The chain links TRBV6-8 to TRBJ2-1; the match to TRBD1 covers 11 bases. CDR3 length: 16 amino acids. The germline CDR1 and CDR2 sequences are MNHGY and SAAAGT. The junction had 8 bases not matched to a gene; V was cut back by 5 bases and J by 5 bases. As DNA, the CDR3 is TGTGCCAGCAGTGAGAGGACAGGGGGCAGCCACAATGAGCAGTTCTTC. Translated, it gives CASSERTGGSHNEQFF.

The genes are TRBV9 and TRBJ1-1, with 8 bases lining up with TRBD1. Germline V CDR1 and CDR2: SGDLS, YYNGEE. This CDR3 has 12 amino acids. Trimming at V came to 3 bases and at J to 10 bases, leaving 5 bases not matched to a gene. The CDR3 DNA follows: TGTGCCAGCAGCGACACAGGGGGAACAGCTTTCTTT. This codes for CASSDTGGTAFF.